The clone carrying this T cell receptor (beta chain) occurred many times. Its antigen is unknown. The data stem from a study of early T cells in non-severe SARS-CoV-2 infection. In the study overall: With bulk RNA from unsorted whole blood as input, sequencing yielded unpaired chains.

Unique molecular identifiers were affixed to single, distinct cDNA molecules. TCRdb reprocessed the 5' RACE reads with MiXCR, giving one entry per CDR3 protein. The data contain 50,000 to 70,000 distinct CDR3 sequences, 5.9% of them seen just once; the ten biggest clones take up more than 3%. Overall study results and limits: Anti-spike CD8 responses were favored by VDJdb matching, which missed private and CD4 specificities.

This CDR3 has 17 residues. V shed 3 bases and J shed 1 base, with 16 bases lying between them. From germline, CDR1 is MNHEY and CDR2 SMNVEV (reference sequence). The chain has TRBV27 and TRBJ2-1; D gene uncertain. This clonotype originated in an adult who was a healthcare worker with PCR-confirmed SARS-CoV-2 infection or an uninfected control (not recorded which). The sequencing here drew on whole blood, taken at baseline. The CDR3 protein is CASSLVTGRGSYNEQFF. DNA of the CDR3: TGTGCCAGCAGTTTGGTCACTGGTAGAGGTTCCTACAATGAGCAGTTCTTC.